The 20 T cell receptor beta chains below come from one sample, sequenced in a study of shared clonotypes between healthy human individuals. Using immunoSEQ multiplex PCR, the repertoire was profiled, and TCRdb retains in-frame clones only, with some absent. The sample lists some 1 million clones, about three quarters occurring once. The sequencing input was memory CD4+ T cells sorted from blood. Specified subset: CD45RA-negative fraction. All receptors come from a young man in good health.

V usage is TRBV5-4 and J usage is TRBJ1-3, with TRBD1 identical over 9 bases. Unmatched junction bases numbered 5, after V lost 0 bases and J lost 16 bases. The germline gives CDR1 SGHNT, CDR2 YYREEE (reference sequence). This CDR3 has 12 residues. The CDR3 is CASSLDGTGFYF. CDR3 sequence (DNA): TGTGCCAGCAGCTTGGACGGGACAGGGTTTTATTTT. Supplemented by reference TRBV5-4 and TRBJ1-3, the full variable domain reads ETGVTQSPTHLIKTRGQQVTLRCSSQSGHNTVSWYQQALGQGPQFIFQYYREEENGRGNFPPRFSGLQFPNYSSELNVNALELDDSALYLCASSLDGTGFYFGEGSWLTVV.

This clone has more than one count but fewer than ten. The chain employs TRBV18 and TRBJ1-5; maybe TRBD1 (6 bases). Trimming took 2 bases from V and 7 from J, leaving 9 bases between them. This CDR3 contains 13 residues. Germline lookup yields CDR1 KGHSH and CDR2 LQKENI. Here the CDR3 DNA reads TGTGCCAGCTCACCAGGGGGCGCCCAGCCCCAGCATTTT. This encodes CASSPGGAQPQHF.

The rearrangement uses TRBV7-8 and TRBJ1-6; D is unresolved. Per the germline V gene, CDR1 is SGHVS and CDR2 is FQNEAQ. V gave up 5 bases and J gave up 6 bases, with 14 bases separating them. The CDR3 sequence is 15 residues long. The CDR3: CASSPGLISNSPLHF. CDR3 DNA sequence: TGTGCCAGCAGCCCCGGACTGATTAGTAATTCACCCCTCCACTTT.

This clone appeared a few times. The V call is TRBV27, the J call TRBJ1-2; D may be TRBD1 (5 bases). This CDR3 has 13 amino acids. Between the trimmed V and J ends, which lost 3 bases and 6 bases, there was a span of 11 bases. Germline V CDR1 and CDR2: MNHEY, SMNVEV (reference sequence). This CDR3 is CASSFRGLNGYTF. The CDR3 DNA sequence: TGTGCCAGCAGTTTCCGGGGGTTGAATGGCTACACCTTC.

The rearrangement uses TRBV6-1 and TRBJ2-7, with D perhaps assigned TRBD1 or TRBD2 (5 bases each). Trimming took 8 bases from V and 2 from J, leaving 13 bases between them. From germline, CDR1 is MNHNS and CDR2 SASEGT. The CDR3 runs 13 residues. The CDR3, as DNA: TGTGCCAGCGGAGAGGGGTTGACCTACGAGCAGTACTTC. As protein: CASGEGLTYEQYF.

With regard to this clone: The same CDR3 can be traced to other DNA sequences in this sample. The chain joins TRBV5-4 to TRBJ2-7; either TRBD1 or TRBD2 may supply D (5 bases each). CDR1 is SGHNT and CDR2 is YYREEE in the germline V gene (reference sequence). V was trimmed by 2 bases and J by 6 bases, leaving 12 bases between them. There are 13 residues in the CDR3. The CDR3 spells CASSLDRGGEQYF. CDR3 nucleotides: TGTGCCAGCAGCTTAGACAGAGGAGGCGAGCAGTACTTC. Supplemented by reference TRBV5-4 and TRBJ2-7, the full variable domain reads ETGVTQSPTHLIKTRGQQVTLRCSSQSGHNTVSWYQQALGQGPQFIFQYYREEENGRGNFPPRFSGLQFPNYSSELNVNALELDDSALYLCASSLDRGGEQYFGPGTRLTVT.

This chain joins TRBV7-2 and TRBJ1-2, with D perhaps matching TRBD1 (5 bases). V was cut by 0 bases and J by 1 base, with 12 bases left in between. Germline CDR1 reads SGHTA; CDR2 reads FQGNSA. The CDR3 has 16 amino acids. The CDR3 DNA sequence: TGTGCCAGCAGCTTAGCGCCGGGGCAGCGTAACTATGGCTACACCTTC. Its protein product is CASSLAPGQRNYGYTF.

This clone was seen once. V gene TRBV14 combines with J gene TRBJ1-2; D is unclear. The germline V gene has CDR1 SGHDN and CDR2 FVKESK. Trimming shortened V by 0 bases and J by 8 bases, and 10 bases separated the two germline ends. The CDR3 consists of 13 residues. DNA of the CDR3: TGTGCCAGCAGCCAAGAAGTCGGACGGGGCTACACCTTC. This encodes CASSQEVGRGYTF.

This clone was counted a single time. V gene TRBV7-9 combines with J gene TRBJ1-5; weak D call: TRBD1 (5 bases). Trimming shortened V by 1 base and J by 0 bases, and 7 bases separated the two germline ends. The germline V gene encodes CDR1 SEHNR and CDR2 FQNEAQ (reference sequence). The CDR3 totals 15 residues. The CDR3 coding sequence is TGTGCCAGCAGCTTAGGGACAATTAGCAATCAGCCCCAGCATTTT. This gives the protein CASSLGTISNQPQHF.

The chain recombines TRBV6-5 with TRBJ2-7; 9 bases match TRBD2. In germline, CDR1 is MNHEY, CDR2 SVGAGI. There are 14 residues in the CDR3. The junction had 6 bases not matched to a gene; V was cut back by 6 bases and J by 3 bases. CDR3 sequence reads: CASSRGLAIYEQYF. In DNA form, the CDR3 reads TGTGCCAGCAGCAGAGGACTAGCGATCTACGAGCAGTACTTC.

This clone was observed a few times. V usage is TRBV29-1 and J usage is TRBJ2-3; the D gene is possibly TRBD2 (6 bases). Looked up from germline, CDR1 is SQVTM and CDR2 is ANQGSEA. V dropped 1 base and J dropped 5 bases, with 13 bases sitting between them. The CDR3 has 14 residues. The CDR3, as DNA: TGCAGCGTTGAAGGGGCGGGATCGTTAGATACGCAGTATTTT. It codes for CSVEGAGSLDTQYF.

The chain recombines TRBV5-8 with TRBJ2-5, with 10 bases fitting TRBD2. Germline CDR1 reads SGHTS; CDR2 reads YDEGEE. The CDR3 extends over 15 amino acids. The V and J ends lost 4 bases and 4 bases, in that order; junction bases with no gene match: 7. CDR3 nucleotides: TGTGCCAGCAGCGTGGGGACTAGCGAGTCAGAGACCCAGTACTTC. This translates into CASSVGTSESETQYF.

CDR3 DNA sequence: TGTGCCAGCAGCGTGCTATCGGGTTGGGAGACCCAGTACTTC. This translates into CASSVLSGWETQYF. This chain joins TRBV9 and TRBJ2-5; D is unclear. CDR3 length: 14 amino acids. Germline CDR1 reads SGDLS; CDR2 reads YYNGEE. V lost 2 bases to trimming and J lost 5 bases, with 13 bases between them. The full variable domain, its missing parts supplied by reference TRBV9 and TRBJ2-5, is DSGVTQTPKHLITATGQRVTLRCSPRSGDLSVYWYQQSLDQGLQFLIQYYNGEERAKGNILERFSAQQFPDLHSELNLSSLELGDSALYFCASSVLSGWETQYFGPGTRLLVL.

This clone came up once. V and J are TRBV7-9 and TRBJ1-5; a possible D gene is TRBD1 (6 bases). Deletions cut 4 bases from V and 6 bases from J, with 13 bases between. CDR1 and CDR2 from the germline V gene are SEHNR and FQNEAQ (reference sequence). The CDR3 runs to 14 residues. The chain's CDR3 is CASSSDRLRQPQHF. The CDR3 nucleotides read TGTGCCAGCAGCTCCGACAGGTTACGTCAGCCCCAGCATTTT.

This chain connects TRBV4-1 to TRBJ2-3, with D hard to call. The CDR3 is 17 residues long. Germline values: CDR1 MGHRA, CDR2 YSYEKL. The germline V and J ends were trimmed by 0 bases and 1 base, with 14 bases remaining between them. DNA for the CDR3: TGCGCCAGCAGCCAAGATGAAACGAGCGTCGGCACAGATACGCAGTATTTT. Translated, it gives CASSQDETSVGTDTQYF.

This clone showed up just a few times. The chain combines TRBV9 with TRBJ1-2, with a weak D call TRBD1 (5 bases). CDR1 and CDR2 (germline): SGDLS, YYNGEE. Trimming removed 4 bases at V and 2 bases at J, with 15 bases between. The CDR3 is made up of 15 amino acids. Here the CDR3 DNA reads TGTGCCAGCAGCAAAGAGGTGTCAGGGAACTATGGCTACACCTTC. As protein: CASSKEVSGNYGYTF.

Only one count was recorded for this clone. The gene calls are TRBV7-2 and TRBJ2-2; 8 nucleotides line up with TRBD2. Germline V gives CDR1 SGHTA, CDR2 FQGNSA. Losses at the gene ends were 4 bases for V and 7 bases for J; bases not matched to a gene: 5. The CDR3 runs 14 residues. For the CDR3, the DNA is TGTGCCAGCAGCTCGACTAGCGTCGGCGGGGAGCTGTTTTTT. Protein product: CASSSTSVGGELFF.

This clone was observed once. Other DNA sequences in this specimen translate into the identical CDR3. DNA of the CDR3: TGTGCCAGCTCCCCGACGGGTGGCTACGAGCAGTACTTC. The encoded protein is CASSPTGGYEQYF. The chain links TRBV18 to TRBJ2-7; no clear D gene. Trimming left V 6 bases short and J 3 bases short, with 12 bases between. This CDR3 spans 13 amino acids. The V gene's germline CDR1 is KGHSH and CDR2 LQKENI.

The chain carries TRBV10-2 and TRBJ1-1; 7 nucleotides agree with TRBD1. Germline CDR1 and CDR2: WSHSY and SAAADI. The CDR3 runs 12 residues. With 10 bases clipped from V and 1 base from J, the junction kept 3 bases outside the gene matches. For the CDR3, the DNA is TGCGCCACGCGACAGGGGAACACTGAAGCTTTCTTT. This codes for CATRQGNTEAFF.

The CDR3 reads CASSESPFSAGGLNEQFF. In nucleotides, the CDR3 is TGCGCCAGCAGTGAGTCTCCCTTTTCGGCGGGGGGGCTGAATGAGCAGTTCTTC. The chain is built from TRBV10-1 and TRBJ2-1, with 9 nucleotides matching TRBD2. This CDR3 has 18 residues. Losses at the gene ends were 0 bases for V and 7 bases for J; bases not matched to a gene: 13. CDR1 is WNHNN and CDR2 is SYGVQD in the germline V gene (reference sequence).